The clone carrying this TCR beta chain was observed a few times. With V trimmed by 7 bases and J by 4 bases, 9 bases remained unmatched. Germline CDR1 reads MNHNS; CDR2 reads SASEGT. The CDR3 covers 14 residues. Expressed TCRB transcripts were sequenced because the entire RNA isolate underwent reverse transcription. Measured with immunoSEQ multiplex PCR; TCRdb has only the in-frame clones, and not every one. The repertoire holds 430,000 or so clones, with roughly 10% as singletons. The record originates from a study of beta chain features in type 1 diabetes. Each donor gave one heparinised blood draw averaging around 120 mL. CD4+ naive, central memory, regulatory and stem cell-like memory subsets were isolated by sorting on CD45RO/CCR7/CD25/CD127/CD95/CD27.

The V and J genes are TRBV6-1 and TRBJ2-7; 8 positions match TRBD1. Sequenced material: naive CD4+ T cells from blood. This receptor was obtained from a woman younger than 30 in good health. In DNA form, the CDR3 reads TGTGCCAGCACCAGACCGGGACAGGATTACGAGCAGTACTTC. Protein: CASTRPGQDYEQYF.